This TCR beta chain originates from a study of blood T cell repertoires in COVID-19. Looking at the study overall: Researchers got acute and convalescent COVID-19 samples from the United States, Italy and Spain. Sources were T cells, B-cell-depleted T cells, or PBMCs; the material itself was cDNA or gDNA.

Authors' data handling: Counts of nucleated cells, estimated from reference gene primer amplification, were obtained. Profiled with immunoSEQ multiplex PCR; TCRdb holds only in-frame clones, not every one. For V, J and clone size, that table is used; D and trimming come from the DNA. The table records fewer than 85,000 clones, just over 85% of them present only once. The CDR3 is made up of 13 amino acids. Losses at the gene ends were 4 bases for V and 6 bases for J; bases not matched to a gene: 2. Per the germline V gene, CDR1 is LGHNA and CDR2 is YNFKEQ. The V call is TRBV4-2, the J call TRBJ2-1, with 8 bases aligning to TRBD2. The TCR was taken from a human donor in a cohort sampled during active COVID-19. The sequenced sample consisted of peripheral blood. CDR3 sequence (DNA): TGTGCCAGCAGCCGCGGACTAGCCAATGAGCAGTTCTTC. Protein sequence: CASSRGLANEQFF.